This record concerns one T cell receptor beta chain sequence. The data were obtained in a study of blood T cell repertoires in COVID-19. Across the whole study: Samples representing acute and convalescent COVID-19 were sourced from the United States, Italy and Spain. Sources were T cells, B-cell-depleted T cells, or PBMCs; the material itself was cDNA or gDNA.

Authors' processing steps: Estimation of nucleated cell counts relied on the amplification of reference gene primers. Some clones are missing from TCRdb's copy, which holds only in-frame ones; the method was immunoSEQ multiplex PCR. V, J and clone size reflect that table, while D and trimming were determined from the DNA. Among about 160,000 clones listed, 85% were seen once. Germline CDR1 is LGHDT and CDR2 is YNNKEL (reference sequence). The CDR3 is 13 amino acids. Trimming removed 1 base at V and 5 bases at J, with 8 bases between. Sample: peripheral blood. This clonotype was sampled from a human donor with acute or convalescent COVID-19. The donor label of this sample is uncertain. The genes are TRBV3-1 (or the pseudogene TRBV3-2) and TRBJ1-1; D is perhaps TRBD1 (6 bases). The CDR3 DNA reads TGTGCCAGCAGCCAAGCCAGGGGAACTGAAGCTTTCTTT. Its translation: CASSQARGTEAFF.